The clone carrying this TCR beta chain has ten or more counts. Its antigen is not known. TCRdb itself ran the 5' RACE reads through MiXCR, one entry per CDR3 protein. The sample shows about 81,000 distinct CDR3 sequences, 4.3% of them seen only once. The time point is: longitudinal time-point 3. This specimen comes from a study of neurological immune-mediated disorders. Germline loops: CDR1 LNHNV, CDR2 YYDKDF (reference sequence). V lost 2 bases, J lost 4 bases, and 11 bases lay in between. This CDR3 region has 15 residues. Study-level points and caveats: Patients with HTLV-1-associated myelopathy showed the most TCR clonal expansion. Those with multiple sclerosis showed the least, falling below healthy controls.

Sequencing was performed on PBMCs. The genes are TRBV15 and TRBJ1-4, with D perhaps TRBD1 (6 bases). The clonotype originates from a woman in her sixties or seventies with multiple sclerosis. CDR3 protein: CATSRLTGINEKLFF. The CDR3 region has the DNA TGTGCCACCAGCAGACTGACAGGCATTAATGAAAAACTGTTTTTT.